This T cell receptor beta chain was documented in a study of blood T cell repertoires in COVID-19. Study in general: Material from acute and convalescent COVID-19 was sourced from the United States, Italy and Spain. Sources were T cells, B-cell-depleted T cells, or PBMCs; the material itself was cDNA or gDNA.

Methods used by the authors: By means of reference gene primer amplification, nucleated cell counts were estimated. TCRdb's copy holds only in-frame clones and misses some; the assay was immunoSEQ multiplex PCR. That table supplies the V and J calls and clone size; D and trimming were determined from the DNA. The sample lists about 230,000 clones; roughly nine tenths were seen once. The germline V gene encodes CDR1 MGHRA and CDR2 YSYEKL. With 3 bases clipped from V and 5 bases from J, the junction kept 9 bases outside the gene matches. The CDR3 has 16 amino acids. The chain uses TRBV4-1 and TRBJ1-1; 10 bases are a match to TRBD1. This receptor was taken from a woman under 30 who had recovered from COVID-19. The sample consisted of peripheral blood. CDR3 sequence: CASSQAAGTGDTEAFF. In DNA form, the CDR3 reads TGCGCCAGCAGCCAGGCCGCCGGGACAGGGGATACTGAAGCTTTCTTT.